This TCR beta chain was captured in a study of T cell clonotyping in hematopoietic cell transplantation. Here immunoSEQ multiplex PCR was the method, and the copy in TCRdb shows in-frame clones only, minus some. The sample has over 15,000 clones, about 92% seen once. Study-wide results and caveats: Few recipient clonotypes overlapped donors; over 97% were de novo at given depth.

Regarding this clone: Its cognate antigen is unknown.

Regarding time point: recipient sample about 28 days before transplant, after cytoreduction. Samples: about 28 days before transplant, then days 30, 100 and 180 after. Germline assignment: CDR1 SGHAT and CDR2 FQNNGV. With 2 bases clipped from V and 0 bases from J, the junction kept 10 bases outside the gene matches. The CDR3 has 18 residues. The receptor was isolated from a man between 18 and 35 years old with biphenotypic leukemia. Some clones in this sample may be carry-over from other donors' samples. The sequencing here drew on peripheral blood mononuclear cells, taken before stem cell transplant. This chain joins TRBV11-2 and TRBJ1-2; 9 positions agree with TRBD1. For the CDR3, the DNA is TGTGCCAGCAGCTTAACAGGTACCCGGACAGGGGCTAACTATGGCTACACCTTC. Amino acid sequence: CASSLTGTRTGANYGYTF.